This T cell receptor beta chain was identified in a study of T-cell reconstitution after alpha-beta-depleted transplantation in children. Study outcomes and limitations: Some patients owed their high day-60 TCRbeta diversity to surviving recipient T cells and thymic progenitors. Reported findings indicate that, about two months after transplant, alpha-beta T cells came from several hundred expanded clones, which were derived from non-depleted graft cells. Fresh T-cell production supplied most of the T-cell counts and diversity seen one year after transplant.

Trimming pared 5 bases from V and 4 bases from J, leaving 14 bases between. The CDR3 extends over 15 amino acids. The germline V gene has CDR1 MGHDK and CDR2 SYGVNS. Unique molecular identifiers were used to barcode this TCRbeta library. One entry per CDR3 protein results from TCRdb running MiXCR on the PCR reads. Altogether approximately 270,000 distinct CDR3 sequences are present, 24% being singletons, with the ten largest covering about 4.8%. For this clonotype: Its specificity is unknown.

This specimen was PBMCs, mostly from graft donor cells, taken 360 days after TCRalphabeta/CD19-depleted stem cell transplant. This sequence joins TRBV25-1 and TRBJ2-2; tentatively, D is TRBD1 (6 bases). The clonotype originates from a female patient aged 2 to 10 who had a stem cell transplant for congenital amegakaryocytic thrombocytopenia, so the T cells may come from the graft donor. The CDR3 spells CASSTGTPFTGELFF. In nucleotides, the CDR3 is TGTGCCAGCAGTACCGGGACACCGTTCACCGGGGAGCTGTTTTTT.